These T cell receptor beta chains were read from a single sample in a study of cytomegalovirus exposure and HLA in healthy donors. The assay was immunoSEQ multiplex PCR, and TCRdb's table has in-frame clones only and misses some. The data show around 100,000 clones, with 79% seen just once and more than 3.5% held by the top ten. Sequenced sample: PBMCs. These receptors originate from a female donor in good health and CMV-seropositive. The conserved cysteine and the conserved F or W are not part of the CDR3 here. Fields, in order: D gene, CDR3 length, clone size, V gene, J gene, CDR3 protein. D genes are given only for firm matches. The size of a clone is reported for some rows only, either as once, few or many, or as a class for expanded clones.

D: -; length: 11; size: few; V: TRBV30; J: TRBJ1-4; CDR3: AWSAGRREKLF
D: -; length: 13; size: few; V: TRBV6-1; J: TRBJ2-7; CDR3: ASRGRHHQSDEQY
D: -; length: 14; size: -; V: TRBV4-1; J: TRBJ2-5; CDR3: ASSQSVRLSGETQY
D: -; length: 12; size: -; V: TRBV7-2; J: TRBJ2-7; CDR3: ASNLGGISYEQY
D: -; length: 11; size: -; V: TRBV7-8; J: TRBJ2-5; CDR3: ASSLGPQETQY
D: TRBD1; length: 10; size: -; V: TRBV10-1; J: TRBJ2-7; CDR3: ASSAGQGWKY
D: -; length: 16; size: -; V: TRBV6-1; J: TRBJ2-2; CDR3: ASSEARIGGLRTGELF
D: -; length: 12; size: -; V: TRBV7-2; J: TRBJ2-5; CDR3: ASTLLHGGPEQY
D: -; length: 13; size: -; V: TRBV7-9; J: TRBJ2-1; CDR3: SSSPISTGTNEQF
D: TRBD1; length: 14; size: -; V: TRBV9; J: TRBJ1-2; CDR3: ASSSQDRVSNYGYT
D: -; length: 13; size: -; V: TRBV4-1; J: TRBJ2-7; CDR3: ASSQERPGSIEQY
D: TRBD1; length: 13; size: -; V: TRBV7-9; J: TRBJ2-2; CDR3: ASSGGTGQVGELF
D: -; length: 11; size: -; V: TRBV18; J: TRBJ1-1; CDR3: ASSPPSVTEAF
D: TRBD2; length: 13; size: -; V: TRBV7-2; J: TRBJ2-7; CDR3: ASSLAGGGTVEQY
D: -; length: 11; size: -; V: TRBV5-1; J: TRBJ1-1; CDR3: ASMGGLNTEAF
D: TRBD1; length: 11; size: few; V: TRBV30; J: TRBJ1-6; CDR3: AWTGQDNSPLH
D: -; length: 10; size: -; V: TRBV30; J: TRBJ2-2; CDR3: AWSPQRGELF
D: -; length: 13; size: -; V: TRBV5-1; J: TRBJ2-5; CDR3: ASSLLDGPVGTQY
D: TRBD2; length: 18; size: -; V: TRBV4-3; J: TRBJ2-4; CDR3: ASSTEWGERGAAIENIQY
D: -; length: 11; size: once; V: TRBV5-1; J: TRBJ2-3; CDR3: ASSLTVTDTQY
D: TRBD2; length: 13; size: -; V: TRBV27; J: TRBJ2-5; CDR3: ASSLSAGVWETQY
D: TRBD1; length: 13; size: -; V: TRBV9; J: TRBJ1-6; CDR3: ASSVEDRWTSPLH
D: -; length: 13; size: -; V: TRBV10-2; J: TRBJ1-1; CDR3: ASSEEAGRRTEAF
D: TRBD1; length: 12; size: -; V: TRBV13; J: -; CDR3: ASSPSAGGPEQY
D: TRBD2; length: 13; size: -; V: TRBV5-4; J: TRBJ2-1; CDR3: ASSHLAGGRNEQF
D: TRBD1; length: 12; size: few; V: TRBV7-9; J: TRBJ1-1; CDR3: ASSQTGGWTEAF
D: -; length: 12; size: -; V: TRBV5-4; J: TRBJ2-1; CDR3: ASSGGVRDNEQF
D: -; length: 11; size: -; V: TRBV7-2; J: TRBJ2-5; CDR3: ASSRARVETQY
D: -; length: 12; size: -; V: TRBV19; J: TRBJ2-1; CDR3: ASSTWDNYNEQF
D: TRBD1; length: 13; size: few; V: TRBV6-5; J: TRBJ2-7; CDR3: ASRLGTGGSYEQY
D: -; length: 12; size: -; V: TRBV19; J: TRBJ1-1; CDR3: ASSISGSNTEAF
D: TRBD2; length: 15; size: -; V: TRBV5-4; J: TRBJ2-1; CDR3: ASSLGGLAGAHNEQF
D: TRBD2; length: 13; size: -; V: TRBV14; J: TRBJ2-1; CDR3: ASSQLSGRWNEQF
D: -; length: 9; size: -; V: TRBV20-1; J: TRBJ1-1; CDR3: SANTYTEAF
D: TRBD2; length: 14; size: -; V: TRBV16; J: TRBJ2-1; CDR3: ASSPRLAGGDNEQF
D: TRBD1; length: 13; size: -; V: TRBV2; J: TRBJ1-2; CDR3: ASKPTPDRFVGYT
D: -; length: 10; size: once; V: TRBV6-5; J: TRBJ1-5; CDR3: ASNSGFQPQH
D: TRBD1; length: 13; size: -; V: TRBV5-8; J: TRBJ2-1; CDR3: ASSPGQEPYNEQF